Below are 18 T cell receptor beta chains sequenced from a single sample in a study of molecular identifiers for immune sequencing clone quantification. Each CDR3 protein is one row after TCRdb ran MiXCR on the PCR reads. This table holds over 600,000 distinct CDR3 sequences, approximately 20% found once. Sequenced: naive CD8+ T cells from blood, with Jurkat cell RNA spiked in. Subset indicated: FACS-sorted CD8+CD4-CCR7+CD45RA+ naive T cells. The receptors here all came from a human donor in good health. Some libraries in this study had Jurkat cell RNA spiked in.

As to this clonotype: At one boundary the junction diverges from the germline segment, which might be a read error. This chain uses TRBV5-1 with TRBJ2-2, with D perhaps TRBD2 (7 bases). The V gene's germline CDR1 is SGHRS and CDR2 YFSETQ. The CDR3 totals 11 residues. DNA for the CDR3: TGCGCCAGCACAGGGGCGGGGGAGCTGCTTTTT. This sequence encodes CASTGAGELLF.

The rearrangement joins TRBV24-1 to TRBJ2-1; 12 positions match TRBD2. V lost 5 bases, J lost 8 bases, and 6 bases stayed unmatched. The germline V gene has CDR1 KGHDR and CDR2 SFDVKD. The CDR3 contains 15 residues. CDR3 DNA sequence: TGTGCCACCAGTGGCCTAGCGGGAGGGCCTGATGAGCAGTTCTTC. This translates into CATSGLAGGPDEQFF.

This clonotype showed up many times. V gene TRBV28 combines with J gene TRBJ2-1; TRBD2 matches 11 bases. This CDR3 contains 18 residues. The V gene end was trimmed by 3 bases and the J gene end by 5 bases; junction bases not matched to a gene: 12. CDR1 MDHEN and CDR2 SYDVKM come from the germline V gene. The DNA for the CDR3 is TGTGCCAGCAGTTTTCTGGAAATAGCGGGAGGGCCCGACAATGAGCAGTTCTTC. Translating it yields CASSFLEIAGGPDNEQFF.

This clonotype was picked up many times. The rearrangement uses TRBV4-1 and TRBJ2-7; 7 bases agree with TRBD2. Trimming took 4 bases from V and 2 from J; bases not matched to a gene: 8. This CDR3 comprises 15 residues. The germline gives CDR1 MGHRA, CDR2 YSYEKL. The CDR3 DNA reads as TGCGCCAGCAGCCTGAGGACTAGTTCGACCTACGAGCAGTACTTC. Residues: CASSLRTSSTYEQYF.

The chain couples TRBV5-1 to TRBJ2-7, with TRBD1 matching over 9 bases. The CDR3 is 15 residues long. V shed 4 bases, J shed 3 bases, and the junction held 8 bases outside the gene matches. CDR1 and CDR2 from the germline V gene are SGHRS and YFSETQ. The CDR3 bases are TGCGCCAGCAGCCTAGGACAGGGGAGTTTCTACGAGCAGTACTTC. Encoded protein: CASSLGQGSFYEQYF.

On this clonotype: The junction and the germline gene differ at one end; a read error may be behind it. The chain's CDR3 is CAGRDRQGVLIDTQYF. The CDR3 bases are TGTGCCGGCAGGGATAGGCAGGGGGTATTAATAGATACGCAGTATTTT. This chain links TRBV5-6 with TRBJ2-3, with 7 positions matching TRBD1. Germline assignment: CDR1 SGHDT and CDR2 YYEEEE. CDR3 size: 16 residues.

This clonotype appeared many times. The V and J genes are TRBV6-2 or TRBV6-3 and TRBJ2-3; D may be TRBD1 or TRBD2 (6 bases each). Trimming took 1 base from V and 0 from J, leaving 14 bases between them. There are 17 residues in the CDR3. Germline V gives CDR1 MNHEY, CDR2 SVGEGT. CDR3 protein: CASSYLVRGLSTDTQYF. CDR3 coding DNA: TGTGCCAGCAGTTACTTGGTTCGGGGGCTTAGCACAGATACGCAGTATTTT.

The chain is built from TRBV7-9 and TRBJ2-1; possible D gene TRBD2, 6 bases. The CDR3 has 16 amino acids. From germline, CDR1 is SEHNR and CDR2 FQNEAQ (reference sequence). Trimming pared 5 bases from V and 4 bases from J, leaving 18 bases between. The CDR3, as DNA: TGTGCCAGCAGCACCCTTACTAGCAGACGATACAATGAGCAGTTCTTC. Protein sequence: CASSTLTSRRYNEQFF.

As to this clonotype: The CDR3 carries no conserved terminal phenylalanine or tryptophan, so it likely arises from a read error. This chain connects TRBV13 to TRBJ1-1; weak D call: TRBD1 (5 bases). The V end was cut by 1 base, the J end by 11 bases, with 8 bases between. CDR3 length equals 11 residues. Germline values: CDR1 PRHDT, CDR2 FYEKMQ (reference sequence). DNA for the CDR3: TGTGCCAGCAGCTTAGTGGGGGGTGCTTTCTCT. Its translation: CASSLVGGAFS.

This clonotype showed up just a few times. The rearrangement links TRBV7-9 to TRBJ1-1, with D tentatively TRBD1 (6 bases). The V gene lost 5 bases and the J gene lost 3 bases, with 16 bases spanning the gap. Germline V CDR1 and CDR2: SEHNR, FQNEAQ (reference sequence). The length of the CDR3 is 15 residues. This CDR3 reads CASSVWTAGDTEAFF. Here the CDR3 DNA reads TGTGCCAGCAGCGTATGGACAGCTGGGGACACTGAAGCTTTCTTT. Looking up the rest from reference TRBV7-9 and TRBJ1-1 gives the full variable domain: DTGVSQNPRHKITKRGQNVTFRCDPISEHNRLYWYRQTLGQGPEFLTYFQNEAQLEKSRLLSDRFSAERPKGSFSTLEIQRTEQGDSAMYLCASSVWTAGDTEAFFGQGTRLTVV.

With regard to this clonotype: A read error may be the cause here, since a much bigger clone is one base away. CDR3: CASSQESGTVHNEQFF. In nucleotides, the CDR3 is TGCGCCAGCAGCCAAGAGTCCGGGACAGTCCACAATGAGCAGTTCTTC. This chain uses TRBV4-3 with TRBJ2-1, with 7 bases matching TRBD1. This CDR3 is 16 amino acids long. CDR1 LGHNA and CDR2 YSLEER come from the germline V gene. V lost 0 bases and J lost 5; bases outside the gene matches: 7.

Notes on this clonotype: As the CDR3 is not closed by the conserved phenylalanine or tryptophan, this likely results from a read error. The genes are TRBV9 and TRBJ2-3; D not certain. The CDR3 totals 13 residues. Trimming removed 3 bases at V and 1 base at J, with 6 bases between. Germline CDR1 reads SGDLS; CDR2 reads YYNGEE. The CDR3 sequence: CASSALRTDTQYL. The CDR3 DNA follows: TGTGCCAGCAGCGCCCTACGCACAGATACGCAGTATCTT.

This chain uses TRBV7-9 with TRBJ1-6; D gene unclear. V was cut by 5 bases and J by 7 bases, with 6 bases left in between. Germline V lookup: CDR1 SEHNR, CDR2 FQNEAQ (reference sequence). The CDR3 has 12 residues. This chain's CDR3 is CASSPPNSPLHF. DNA of the CDR3: TGTGCCAGCAGCCCCCCGAATTCACCCCTCCACTTT.

The chain couples TRBV27 to TRBJ1-6; D perhaps matches TRBD1 (5 bases). The CDR3 length is 15 residues. From germline, CDR1 is MNHEY and CDR2 SMNVEV (reference sequence). Trimming removed 10 bases at V and 2 bases at J, with 15 bases between. The CDR3 region is CATGLRGTYNSPLHF. For the CDR3, the DNA is TGTGCCACCGGCCTCCGGGGCACCTATAATTCACCCCTCCACTTT.

This clonotype was detected many times. The chain couples TRBV27 to TRBJ2-7; D unresolved. This CDR3 comprises 12 residues. V gave up 4 bases and J gave up 9 bases, with 13 bases separating them. In germline, CDR1 is MNHEY, CDR2 SMNVEV (reference sequence). CDR3 amino acids: CASSSPRLVQYF. CDR3 sequence (DNA): TGTGCCAGCAGTTCCCCTCGTTTAGTGCAGTACTTC.

This clonotype has at least ten counts. The CDR3: CASSPYKDYTEAFF. CDR3 coding DNA: TGTGCCAGCAGTCCCTACAAAGACTACACTGAAGCTTTCTTT. V and J are TRBV27 and TRBJ1-1; D unclear. The V end lost 5 bases, the J end lost 3 bases, and 13 bases lay between the germline ends. CDR1 MNHEY and CDR2 SMNVEV come from the germline V gene (reference sequence). The CDR3 consists of 14 residues.

This clonotype was found many times. The chain is built from TRBV9 and TRBJ2-3, with a possible D match to TRBD2 (5 bases). The ends were cut back, 3 bases at V and 2 bases at J, with 13 bases in the middle. This CDR3 has 15 amino acids. CDR1 and CDR2 (germline): SGDLS, YYNGEE. The CDR3 sequence is CASSASSRYTDTQYF. DNA of the CDR3: TGTGCCAGCAGCGCCTCTAGCAGATACACAGATACGCAGTATTTT.

This clonotype was recorded many times. The rearrangement uses TRBV5-6 and TRBJ1-1; 8 nucleotides line up with TRBD1. This CDR3 is 16 amino acids long. V gave up 0 bases and J gave up 5 bases; unmatched junction bases: 9. CDR1 is SGHDT, CDR2 YYEEEE, per germline. The CDR3 spells CASSLEWTGLGTEAFF. CDR3 nucleotides: TGTGCCAGCAGCTTGGAATGGACAGGGTTGGGTACTGAAGCTTTCTTT.